This T cell receptor beta chain was captured in a study of T-cell reconstitution after alpha-beta-depleted transplantation in children. Study-wide findings and caveats: Some patients owed their high day-60 TCRbeta diversity to surviving recipient T cells and thymic progenitors. Most T-cell counts and diversity one year after the transplant came from T cells that were newly produced. About two months after transplant, alpha-beta T cells reportedly came from several hundred expanded graft clones.

Researchers prepared the TCRbeta library using unique molecular identifiers, the study reports. One entry per CDR3 protein results from TCRdb running MiXCR on the PCR reads. The top ten hold around a fifth of the sample, which has about 90,000 distinct CDR3 sequences, 15% to 18% seen once. The CDR3 is made up of 14 amino acids. Trimming left V 4 bases short and J 6 bases short, with 17 bases between. Germline CDR1 and CDR2: SGHRS and YFSETQ. Points on this clonotype: Its antigen is unidentified.

This chain links TRBV5-1 with TRBJ2-7; D is unclear. This material consisted of PBMCs, mostly from graft donor cells, taken 180 days after TCRalphabeta/CD19-depleted stem cell transplant. The TCR sequence derives from a male patient aged 2-15 years who had a stem cell transplant for acute lymphoblastic leukemia, so the T cells may come from the graft donor. Here the CDR3 reads CASSDGPSNVEQYF. The CDR3 DNA is TGCGCCAGCAGCGACGGACCCTCAAACGTCGAGCAGTACTTC. Supplemented by reference TRBV5-1 and TRBJ2-7, the full variable domain reads KAGVTQTPRYLIKTRGQQVTLSCSPISGHRSVSWYQQTPGQGLQFLFEYFSETQRNKGNFPGRFSGRQFSNSRSEMNVSTLELGDSALYLCASSDGPSNVEQYFGPGTRLTVT.